The 30 T cell receptor beta chains below were found in one sample sequenced in a study of multiple sclerosis patients with progressive multifocal leukoencephalopathy. The protocol was immunoSEQ multiplex PCR, while the TCRdb copy is restricted to in-frame clones and leaves out a portion. The data contain about 30,000 clones, around 90% of them singletons. Documented time point: roughly 12 months of natalizumab therapy. The sequencing here drew on PBMCs, taken from a patient treated with natalizumab. The receptors originated from a human donor with multiple sclerosis.

The V gene is TRBV18, the J gene TRBJ2-5, with D unclear. V gave up 6 bases and J gave up 5 bases, with 13 bases separating them. From germline, CDR1 is KGHSH and CDR2 LQKENI. CDR3 length: 13 residues. CDR3 in DNA: TGTGCCAGCTCTCCGACGGTTGGTGAGACCCAGTACTTC. Protein sequence: CASSPTVGETQYF.

CDR3 sequence (DNA): TGTGCCACCTCCGGGACAGTGGTGGAGACCCAGTACTTC. This translates into CATSGTVVETQYF. The gene calls are TRBV10-3 and TRBJ2-5, with TRBD1 identical over 7 bases. CDR1 is ENHRY and CDR2 is SYGVKD in the germline V gene. CDR3 size: 13 residues. V shed 10 bases, J shed 5 bases, and the junction held 10 bases outside the gene matches.

The chain joins TRBV7-9 to TRBJ2-3; 10 positions agree with TRBD2. The length of the CDR3 is 15 residues. Unmatched junction bases numbered 0, after V lost 2 bases and J lost 1 base. Looked up from germline, CDR1 is SEHNR and CDR2 is FQNEAQ (reference sequence). In nucleotides, the CDR3 is TGTGCCAGCAGCTTACTAGCGGGGGGCACAGATACGCAGTATTTT. This codes for CASSLLAGGTDTQYF.

This chain joins TRBV6-1 and TRBJ2-1; D gene ambiguous. The germline V gene encodes CDR1 MNHNS and CDR2 SASEGT. V was trimmed by 5 bases and J by 6 bases, leaving 11 bases between them. CDR3 length: 13 amino acids. The CDR3 nucleotides read TGTGCCAGCAGTTCCCAACTGGGCAATGAGCAGTTCTTC. Encoded protein: CASSSQLGNEQFF.

CDR3 coding DNA: TGTGCCAGCTCTCCTCGGGAGGAGGGGGAGACCCAGTACTTC. Its protein is CASSPREEGETQYF. V gene TRBV5-4 combines with J gene TRBJ2-5; 7 positions match TRBD2. Trimming took 7 bases from V and 5 from J; bases not matched to a gene: 11. The CDR3 loop spans 14 amino acids. Germline V CDR1 and CDR2: SGHNT, YYREEE (reference sequence). Together with reference TRBV5-4 and TRBJ2-5, the CDR3 gives the full variable domain: ETGVTQSPTHLIKTRGQQVTLRCSSQSGHNTVSWYQQALGQGPQFIFQYYREEENGRGNFPPRFSGLQFPNYSSELNVNALELDDSALYLCASSPREEGETQYFGPGTRLLVL.

V usage is TRBV14 and J usage is TRBJ1-1; 10 bases fit TRBD1. Germline V gives CDR1 SGHDN, CDR2 FVKESK. The ends lost 7 bases at V and 3 bases at J; junction bases unmatched: 5. The CDR3 covers 14 residues. CDR3 region: CASKDRGEYTEAFF. The CDR3 nucleotides read TGTGCCAGCAAGGACAGGGGGGAGTACACTGAAGCTTTCTTT.

Only one count was recorded for this clone. This chain joins TRBV7-3 and TRBJ1-1; 9 nucleotides align to TRBD1. Germline CDR1 is SGHTA and CDR2 is FQGTGA. With V trimmed by 6 bases and J by 5 bases, 4 bases remained unmatched. There are 13 residues in the CDR3. The CDR3 nucleotides read TGTGCCAGCAGGGGACAGGGTTCTACTGAAGCTTTCTTT. Its protein is CASRGQGSTEAFF.

The rearrangement joins TRBV6-1 to TRBJ2-7, with 7 bases lining up with TRBD2. V shed 1 base, J shed 3 bases, and the junction held 6 bases outside the gene matches. The germline V gene encodes CDR1 MNHNS and CDR2 SASEGT. This CDR3 contains 15 residues. The CDR3 spells CASSEGLAVVYEQYF. The CDR3 nucleotides are TGTGCCAGCAGTGAAGGGCTAGCGGTAGTCTACGAGCAGTACTTC.

The chain has TRBV28 and TRBJ1-2, with 7 bases matching TRBD1. The junction had 1 base not matched to a gene; V was cut back by 2 bases and J by 4 bases. The CDR3 length is 13 residues. From germline, CDR1 is MDHEN and CDR2 SYDVKM. CDR3: CASSLAGGYGYTF. The CDR3 DNA follows: TGTGCCAGCAGTTTAGCAGGGGGCTATGGCTACACCTTC.

This clone was seen only once. This chain joins TRBV6-4 and TRBJ2-7, with a weak D call TRBD2 (5 bases). Germline V gene sequence: CDR1 MRHNA, CDR2 SNTAGT. This CDR3 is built from 13 residues. V gave up 5 bases and J gave up 5 bases, with 13 bases separating them. DNA for the CDR3: TGTGCCAGCAGTAGACGGGCCGGGGACGAGCAGTACTTC. The encoded protein is CASSRRAGDEQYF.

In its sample, this clone was seen a few times. The genes are TRBV10-3 and TRBJ1-5; possible D gene TRBD1, 5 bases. The CDR3 has 16 amino acids. The germline CDR1 and CDR2 sequences are ENHRY and SYGVKD. Trimming took 5 bases from V and 4 from J, leaving 18 bases between them. The CDR3 loop reads CAISSSTVMGNQPQHF. The CDR3 nucleotides read TGTGCCATCAGTTCCTCGACAGTGATGGGGAATCAGCCCCAGCATTTT.

The gene calls are TRBV4-1 and TRBJ2-7; maybe TRBD2 (5 bases). V was trimmed by 2 bases and J by 5 bases, leaving 16 bases between them. Per germline, CDR1 MGHRA and CDR2 YSYEKL. The CDR3 totals 15 residues. The DNA of the CDR3 is TGCGCCAGCAGCCAACTCACCCCGGGGATCGACGAGCAGTACTTC. This gives the protein CASSQLTPGIDEQYF.

This clone was counted a single time. The rearrangement links TRBV21-1 to TRBJ1-6; TRBD1 is the table's D call, not checked against the DNA. TRBV21-1 counts as a pseudogene. The length of the CDR3 is 19 residues. The CDR3 nucleotides read TGTGCCAGCAGCAAAGCGCGGGTCGACAGGGGGCTTTTTGGTTCACCCCTCCACTTT. Its protein product is CASSKARVDRGLFGSPLHF.

The chain is built from TRBV28 and TRBJ2-7; TRBD2 aligns across 13 bases. V dropped 5 bases and J dropped 3; count of bases not matched to a gene: 13. The CDR3 is 18 amino acids. Germline values: CDR1 MDHEN, CDR2 SYDVKM. CDR3 protein: CASSKATGTSGVNYEQYF. The CDR3 DNA sequence: TGTGCCAGCAGTAAGGCTACCGGGACTAGCGGGGTAAACTACGAGCAGTACTTC.

This chain joins TRBV4-1 and TRBJ1-1, with a possible D match to TRBD1 (5 bases). This CDR3 region has 14 residues. Deletions cut 0 bases from V and 4 bases from J, with 9 bases between. Germline assignment: CDR1 MGHRA and CDR2 YSYEKL. DNA for the CDR3: TGCGCCAGCAGCCAAGAAGGAAGGGGCACTGAAGCTTTCTTT. Protein: CASSQEGRGTEAFF.

CDR3 DNA: TGTGCCAGCAGTCCCCCAGACGACCGGGACAGGGAAGAAAAACTGTTTTTT. Protein product: CASSPPDDRDREEKLFF. J is TRBJ1-4 and V is TRBV27, with 9 bases fitting TRBD1. The germline CDR1 and CDR2 sequences are MNHEY and SMNVEV (reference sequence). After removal of 5 bases from V and 8 bases from J, the junction contained 15 bases not matched to a gene. The CDR3 has 17 amino acids.

V usage is TRBV29-1 and J usage is TRBJ2-3; no reliable D call. Germline CDR1 is SQVTM and CDR2 is ANQGSEA. CDR3 length: 16 residues. Trimming took off 2 bases at V and 2 bases at J, with 17 bases between the two ends. The CDR3 sequence is CSVERRTSTSTDTQYF. CDR3 bases: TGCAGCGTTGAACGTCGCACCTCCACCTCCACAGATACGCAGTATTTT.

The gene calls are TRBV4-2 and TRBJ1-1; D is perhaps TRBD1 (6 bases). The CDR3 is made up of 16 amino acids. The germline V gene has CDR1 LGHNA and CDR2 YNFKEQ. The V end lost 4 bases, the J end lost 5 bases, and 20 bases lay between the germline ends. The CDR3 reads CASSRQNSGVETEAFF. CDR3 nucleotide sequence: TGTGCCAGCAGCCGCCAAAATTCAGGGGTTGAGACTGAAGCTTTCTTT.

This chain links TRBV5-1 with TRBJ1-1; no clear D gene. Germline CDR1 is SGHRS and CDR2 is YFSETQ. Trimming removed 0 bases from V and 5 bases from J, with 8 bases in between. The CDR3 is 13 residues long. The CDR3 DNA follows: TGCGCCAGCAGCTTGGAAGAGGGAACTGAAGCTTTCTTT. It encodes CASSLEEGTEAFF.

This clone was picked up one time. The rearrangement links TRBV6-6 to TRBJ2-7; 8 nucleotides agree with TRBD1. The CDR3 spans 15 residues. Germline trimming cut 6 bases from V and 2 bases from J; bases unmatched to any gene: 9. CDR1 MNHNY and CDR2 SVGAGI come from the germline V gene (reference sequence). The CDR3 protein is CASSEAGQETYEQYF. The CDR3 DNA is TGTGCCAGCAGCGAGGCGGGACAGGAAACCTACGAGCAGTACTTC.

This clone was seen just once. The V gene is TRBV5-4, the J gene TRBJ2-2, with D possibly being TRBD2 (5 bases). CDR1 and CDR2 from the germline V gene are SGHNT and YYREEE (reference sequence). The CDR3 has 16 residues. Trimming removed 0 bases from V and 7 bases from J, with 16 bases in between. The CDR3 sequence: CASSLAARASVGELFF. DNA for the CDR3: TGTGCCAGCAGCTTGGCCGCGCGGGCGAGCGTCGGGGAGCTGTTTTTT.

The chain uses TRBV30 and TRBJ2-2; tentative D call: TRBD1 (6 bases). The germline V gene encodes CDR1 GTSNPN and CDR2 SVGIG (reference sequence). The CDR3 extends over 13 amino acids. The V gene lost 0 bases and the J gene lost 6 bases, with 8 bases spanning the gap. CDR3 sequence: CAWSVSGAGELFF. CDR3 DNA: TGTGCCTGGAGTGTGTCAGGGGCCGGGGAGCTGTTTTTT.

The CDR3 DNA reads TGTGCCAGCAGCCCCAAGAGCGGGGGTTCCCACGAGCAGTACTTC. This encodes CASSPKSGGSHEQYF. The chain recombines TRBV9 with TRBJ2-5; 8 nucleotides match TRBD2. With the DNA end fitting TRBJ2-7 better, the J assignment may be wrong. Germline assignment: CDR1 SGDLS and CDR2 YYNGEE. CDR3 length equals 15 residues.

The chain's CDR3 is CASSLGVEGEEGQPQHF. DNA for the CDR3: TGTGCCAGCAGCTTAGGAGTCGAGGGGGAGGAAGGACAGCCCCAGCATTTT. The genes are TRBV7-9 and TRBJ1-5, with D perhaps matching TRBD1 (6 bases). Germline V CDR1 and CDR2: SEHNR, FQNEAQ (reference sequence). V was cut by 1 base and J by 7 bases, with 20 bases left in between. The CDR3 runs to 17 residues.

This clone turned up a few times. This rearrangement joins TRBV6-1 to TRBJ1-1, with TRBD1 matching 7 bases. This CDR3 region has 14 residues. CDR1 MNHNS and CDR2 SASEGT come from the germline V gene. The V segment lost 6 bases and the J segment 3 bases; nucleotides outside the gene matches: 7. The DNA for the CDR3 is TGTGCCAGCAGAGTTAGGGGGCCGGACACTGAAGCTTTCTTT. Protein sequence: CASRVRGPDTEAFF.

The chain is built from TRBV9 and TRBJ2-2; D unresolved. V was cut by 4 bases and J by 6 bases, with 16 bases left in between. This CDR3 region has 15 residues. The germline V gene has CDR1 SGDLS and CDR2 YYNGEE. The chain's CDR3 is CASSSFDTAPGELFF. As DNA, the CDR3 is TGTGCCAGCAGCTCTTTTGACACGGCCCCCGGGGAGCTGTTTTTT.

The chain is built from TRBV19 and TRBJ1-2, with a weak D call TRBD1 (5 bases). The CDR3 extends over 13 amino acids. Trimming cost V 6 bases and J 5 bases, with 13 bases left between them. CDR1 is LNHDA and CDR2 is SQIVND in the germline V gene (reference sequence). The CDR3 nucleotides are TGTGCCAGTAGCCACTCGACAGAATATGGCTACACCTTC. Its translation is CASSHSTEYGYTF.

V usage is TRBV13 and J usage is TRBJ2-5, with TRBD1 matching over 7 bases. CDR3 length: 12 residues. CDR1 is PRHDT and CDR2 is FYEKMQ in the germline V gene (reference sequence). V trimming: 4 bases; J trimming: 4 bases; junction bases outside the gene matches: 0. This CDR3 is CASSSGGETQYF. The DNA for the CDR3 is TGTGCCAGCAGCTCAGGGGGAGAGACCCAGTACTTC.

V and J are TRBV2 and TRBJ1-6; a weak D match, TRBD1 (5 bases). CDR1 is SNHLY and CDR2 is FYNNEI in the germline V gene. Trimming cost V 7 bases and J 13 bases, with 23 bases left between them. The CDR3 is made up of 15 amino acids. The CDR3 loop reads CASNRDGPTLGPLHF. The CDR3 DNA reads as TGTGCCAGCAATAGGGACGGACCCACCCTGGGGCCCCTCCACTTT.

V usage is TRBV4-2 and J usage is TRBJ2-3; 9 bases are a match to TRBD2. V shed 1 base and J 1 base; nucleotides not matched to a gene: 3. Germline V CDR1 and CDR2: LGHNA, YNFKEQ. The CDR3 extends over 16 amino acids. In DNA, the CDR3 is TGTGCCAGCAGCCAAGTGGCTAGCGGGGGCACAGATACGCAGTATTTT. Translation: CASSQVASGGTDTQYF.